This TCR beta chain was documented in a study of PD-1 blockade in classical Hodgkin lymphoma. The patients all showed relapse after autologous stem cell transplantation, while their brentuximab vedotin exposure varied. Complete response, partial response or progressive disease made up the best responses. The method was immunoSEQ multiplex PCR; TCRdb's version includes in-frame clones alone and lacks a portion of them. The table includes about 39,000 clones, almost 70% detected once. This material consisted of peripheral blood mononuclear cells (PBMCs), taken before the second cycle of nivolumab. The TCR originated in a human donor with classical Hodgkin lymphoma.

DNA for the CDR3: TGCGCCAGCAGCCCCGGAACAGGGATCGATACGCAGTATTTT. This sequence encodes CASSPGTGIDTQYF. V is TRBV5-1 and J is TRBJ2-3; D is possibly TRBD1 (6 bases). Germline-derived CDR1 and CDR2 are SGHRS and YFSETQ. V shed 4 bases and J shed 6 bases, with 15 bases lying between them. This CDR3 spans 14 amino acids.